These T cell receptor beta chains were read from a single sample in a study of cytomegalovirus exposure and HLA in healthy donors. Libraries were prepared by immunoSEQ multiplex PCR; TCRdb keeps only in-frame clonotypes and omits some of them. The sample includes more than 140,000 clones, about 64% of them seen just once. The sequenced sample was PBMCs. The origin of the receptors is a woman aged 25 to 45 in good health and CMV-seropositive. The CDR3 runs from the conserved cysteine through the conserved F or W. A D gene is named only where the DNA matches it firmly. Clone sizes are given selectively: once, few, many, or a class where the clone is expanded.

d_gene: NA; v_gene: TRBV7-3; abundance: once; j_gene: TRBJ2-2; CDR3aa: CASSLQIRDGELFF; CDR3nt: TGTGCCAGCAGCTTACAAATTCGAGACGGGGAGCTGTTTTTT
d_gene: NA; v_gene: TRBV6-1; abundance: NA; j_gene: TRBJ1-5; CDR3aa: CASSPRGVQNQPQHF; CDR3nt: TGTGCCAGCAGTCCCCGGGGGGTTCAGAATCAGCCCCAGCATTTT
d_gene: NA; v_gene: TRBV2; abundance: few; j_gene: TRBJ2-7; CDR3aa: CASRDSGAYEQYF; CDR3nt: TGTGCCAGCAGGGACAGTGGAGCCTACGAGCAGTACTTC
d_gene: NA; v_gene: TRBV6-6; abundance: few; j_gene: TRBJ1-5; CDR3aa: CASSYSMSVNQPQHF; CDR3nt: TGTGCCAGCAGTTACTCGATGAGCGTCAATCAGCCCCAGCATTTT
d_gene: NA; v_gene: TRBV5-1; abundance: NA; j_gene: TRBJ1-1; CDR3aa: CASSLDGPEAFF; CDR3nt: TGCGCCAGCAGCTTGGATGGGCCTGAAGCTTTCTTT
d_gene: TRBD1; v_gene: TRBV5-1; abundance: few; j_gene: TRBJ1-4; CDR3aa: CASSFGTGGVKLFF; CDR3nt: TGCGCCAGCAGCTTCGGGACAGGGGGGGTAAAACTGTTTTTT
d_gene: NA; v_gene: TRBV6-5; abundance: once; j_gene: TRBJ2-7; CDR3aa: CASSPAWSYEQYF; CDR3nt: TGTGCCAGCAGTCCAGCATGGAGCTACGAGCAGTACTTC
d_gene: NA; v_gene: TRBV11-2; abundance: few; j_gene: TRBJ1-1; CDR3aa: CASSLGKWGANTEAFF; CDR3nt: TGTGCCAGCAGCTTGGGGAAGTGGGGCGCGAACACTGAAGCTTTCTTT
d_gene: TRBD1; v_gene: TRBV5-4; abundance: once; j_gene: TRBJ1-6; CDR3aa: CASSGPRDSYSPLHF; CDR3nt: TGTGCCAGCAGCGGACCCCGGGACAGCTATTCACCCCTCCACTTT
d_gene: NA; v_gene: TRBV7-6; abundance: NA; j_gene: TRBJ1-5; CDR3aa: CASSKDSSVNQPQHF; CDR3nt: TGTGCCAGCAGCAAGGACAGCTCAGTCAATCAGCCCCAGCATTTT
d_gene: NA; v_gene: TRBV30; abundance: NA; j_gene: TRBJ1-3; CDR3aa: CAWGAVGNTIYF; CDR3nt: TGTGCCTGGGGGGCAGTTGGAAACACCATATATTTT
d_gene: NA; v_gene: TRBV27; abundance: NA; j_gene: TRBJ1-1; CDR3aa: CASSYQGRSTAFF; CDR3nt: TGTGCCAGCAGTTATCAGGGGCGTAGTACGGCTTTCTTT
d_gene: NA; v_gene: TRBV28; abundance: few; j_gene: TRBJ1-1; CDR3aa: CASSWGANTEAFF; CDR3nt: TGTGCCAGCAGTTGGGGAGCGAACACTGAAGCTTTCTTT
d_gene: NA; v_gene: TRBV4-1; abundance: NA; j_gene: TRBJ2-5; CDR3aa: CASSQEPGFLETQYF; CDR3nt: TGCGCCAGCAGCCAAGAGCCGGGATTTTTGGAGACCCAGTACTTC
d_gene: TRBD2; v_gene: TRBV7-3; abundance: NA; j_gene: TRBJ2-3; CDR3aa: CASSLRRGGVSGDTQYF; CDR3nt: TGTGCCAGCAGCTTAAGGCGGGGGGGCGTCAGTGGAGATACGCAGTATTTT
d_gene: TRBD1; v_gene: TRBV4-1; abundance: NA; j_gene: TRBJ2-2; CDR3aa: CASSKGQGTGELFF; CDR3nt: TGCGCCAGCAGCAAGGGACAGGGAACCGGGGAGCTGTTTTTT
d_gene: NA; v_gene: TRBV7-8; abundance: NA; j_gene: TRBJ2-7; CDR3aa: CASNQGNMESEQYF; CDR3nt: TGTGCCAGCAACCAGGGCAACATGGAATCCGAGCAGTACTTC
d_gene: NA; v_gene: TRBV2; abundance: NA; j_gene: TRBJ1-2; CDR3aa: CASSEGAQGSYGYTF; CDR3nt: TGTGCCAGCAGTGAAGGGGCGCAGGGCAGCTATGGCTACACCTTC
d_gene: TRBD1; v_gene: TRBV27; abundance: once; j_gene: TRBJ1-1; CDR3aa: CASSLRSTTGTARNTEAFF; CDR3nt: TGTGCCAGCAGTTTACGTTCAACGACCGGGACAGCAAGGAACACTGAAGCTTTCTTT
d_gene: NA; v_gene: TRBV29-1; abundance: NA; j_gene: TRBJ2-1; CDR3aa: CSVAAGEQFF; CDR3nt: TGCAGCGTAGCCGCAGGAGAGCAGTTCTTC
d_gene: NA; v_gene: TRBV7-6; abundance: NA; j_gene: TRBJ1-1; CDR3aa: CASSLNNRGSVNTEAFF; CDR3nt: TGTGCCAGCAGCTTAAATAATCGGGGGTCCGTGAACACTGAAGCTTTCTTT
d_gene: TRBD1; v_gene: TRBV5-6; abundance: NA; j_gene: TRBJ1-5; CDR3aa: CASSLRTGRVNQPQHF; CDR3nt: TGTGCCAGCAGCCTGAGGACAGGGCGAGTCAATCAGCCCCAGCATTTT
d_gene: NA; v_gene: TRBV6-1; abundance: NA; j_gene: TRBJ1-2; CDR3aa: CASSERGYGYTF; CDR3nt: TGTGCCAGCAGCGAACGGGGTTACGGCTACACCTTC
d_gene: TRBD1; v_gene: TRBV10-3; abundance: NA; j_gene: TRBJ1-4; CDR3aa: CAISGGTGVQEKLFF; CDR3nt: TGTGCCATCAGTGGGGGGACAGGGGTCCAGGAAAAACTGTTTTTT
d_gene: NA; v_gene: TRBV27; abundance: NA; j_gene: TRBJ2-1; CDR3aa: CASSSSGSGVFEQFF; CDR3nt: TGTGCCAGCAGTTCCTCCGGGTCCGGTGTATTTGAGCAGTTCTTC
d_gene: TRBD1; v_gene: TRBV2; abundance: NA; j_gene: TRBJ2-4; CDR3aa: CASSAGTGRVDIQYF; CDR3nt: TGTGCCAGCAGCGCCGGGACAGGGAGAGTGGACATTCAGTACTTC
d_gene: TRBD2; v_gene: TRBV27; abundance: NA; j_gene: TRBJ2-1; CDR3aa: CASSFGRGGNEQFF; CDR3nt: TGTGCCAGCAGTTTCGGGCGGGGGGGCAATGAGCAGTTCTTC
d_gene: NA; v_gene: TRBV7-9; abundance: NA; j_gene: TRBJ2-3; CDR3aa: CASNLPSTDTQYF; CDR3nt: TGTGCCAGCAATCTTCCTAGCACAGATACGCAGTATTTT
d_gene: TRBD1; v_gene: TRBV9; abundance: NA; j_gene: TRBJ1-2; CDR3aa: CASSVVTGDGYTF; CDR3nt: TGTGCCAGCAGCGTAGTCACAGGGGATGGCTACACCTTC
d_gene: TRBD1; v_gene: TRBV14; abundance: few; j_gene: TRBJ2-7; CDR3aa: CASSAWTGGTYEQYF; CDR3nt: TGTGCCAGCAGCGCATGGACAGGGGGTACCTACGAGCAGTACTTC
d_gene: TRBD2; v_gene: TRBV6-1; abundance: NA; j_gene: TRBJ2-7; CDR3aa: CASSEFSGNVYEQYF; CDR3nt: TGTGCCAGCAGTGAATTTAGCGGGAATGTCTACGAGCAGTACTTC
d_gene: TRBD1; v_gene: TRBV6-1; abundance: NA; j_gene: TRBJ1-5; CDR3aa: CASSDPGGRGPQHF; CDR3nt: TGTGCCAGCAGTGACCCAGGGGGGCGAGGGCCCCAGCATTTT
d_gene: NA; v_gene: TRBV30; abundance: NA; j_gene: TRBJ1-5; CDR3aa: CAWRTGNQPQHF; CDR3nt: TGTGCCTGGAGGACAGGCAATCAGCCCCAGCATTTT
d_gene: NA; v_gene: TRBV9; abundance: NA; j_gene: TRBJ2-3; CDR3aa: CASSVDGARGSTDTQYF; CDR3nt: TGTGCCAGCAGCGTAGATGGGGCGCGCGGTAGCACAGATACGCAGTATTTT
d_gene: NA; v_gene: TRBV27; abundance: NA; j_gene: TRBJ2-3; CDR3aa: CASSFRGFTDTQYF; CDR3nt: TGTGCCAGCAGTTTTCGGGGGTTTACAGATACGCAGTATTTT
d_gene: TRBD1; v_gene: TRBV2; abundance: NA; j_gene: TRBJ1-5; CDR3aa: CASRDGTGYYQPQHF; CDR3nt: TGTGCCAGCAGGGATGGGACAGGATATTATCAGCCCCAGCATTTT
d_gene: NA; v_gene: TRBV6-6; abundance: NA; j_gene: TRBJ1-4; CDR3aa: CATYSGVIGEKLFF; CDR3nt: TGTGCCACCTACTCAGGGGTAATTGGTGAAAAACTGTTTTTT
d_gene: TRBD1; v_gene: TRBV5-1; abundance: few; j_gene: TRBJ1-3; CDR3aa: CASSFQAGGTGNTIYF; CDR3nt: TGCGCCAGCAGCTTCCAGGCAGGGGGCACTGGAAACACCATATATTTT
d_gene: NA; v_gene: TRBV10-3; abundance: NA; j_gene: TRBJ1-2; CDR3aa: CAISGGVGYTF; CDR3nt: TGTGCCATCAGCGGGGGGGTAGGCTACACCTTC
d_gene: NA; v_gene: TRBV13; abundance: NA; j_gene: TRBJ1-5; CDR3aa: CASSRESNQPQHF; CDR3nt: TGTGCCAGCAGTCGAGAGAGCAATCAGCCCCAGCATTTT
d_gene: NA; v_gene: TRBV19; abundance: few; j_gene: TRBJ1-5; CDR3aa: CASSMARDQPQHF; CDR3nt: TGTGCCAGTAGTATGGCCAGGGATCAGCCCCAGCATTTT
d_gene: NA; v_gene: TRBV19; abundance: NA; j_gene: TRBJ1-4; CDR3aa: CASRTGSNEKLFF; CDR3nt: TGTGCCAGTAGGACAGGTTCAAATGAAAAACTGTTTTTT
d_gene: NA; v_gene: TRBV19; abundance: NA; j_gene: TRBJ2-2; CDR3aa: CASSIRAGGNTGELFF; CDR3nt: TGTGCCAGTAGTATTCGGGCCGGGGGGAACACCGGGGAGCTGTTTTTT
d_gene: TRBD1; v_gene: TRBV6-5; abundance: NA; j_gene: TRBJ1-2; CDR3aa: CASSYSIRDRGYGYTF; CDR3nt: TGTGCCAGCAGTTACTCGATACGAGACAGGGGGTATGGCTACACCTTC
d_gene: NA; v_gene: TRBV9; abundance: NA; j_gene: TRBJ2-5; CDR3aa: CASSGNPLKGGEQYF; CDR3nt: TGTGCCAGCAGCGGAAACCCCCTCAAAGGCGGGGAGCAGTACTTC
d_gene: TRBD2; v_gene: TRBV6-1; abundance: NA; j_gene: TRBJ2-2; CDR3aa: CASTLMSGGTGELFF; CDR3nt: TGTGCCAGCACCCTAATGAGCGGGGGAACCGGGGAGCTGTTTTTT
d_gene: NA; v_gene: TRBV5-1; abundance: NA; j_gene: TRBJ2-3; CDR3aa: CASSRRGGTSTDTQYF; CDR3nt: TGCGCCAGCAGCCGCAGGGGAGGGACAAGCACAGATACGCAGTATTTT
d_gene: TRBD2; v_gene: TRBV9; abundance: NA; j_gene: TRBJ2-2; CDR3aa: CASSVIPGSGGANTGELFF; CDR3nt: TGTGCCAGCAGCGTAATCCCTGGTAGCGGGGGGGCCAACACCGGGGAGCTGTTTTTT
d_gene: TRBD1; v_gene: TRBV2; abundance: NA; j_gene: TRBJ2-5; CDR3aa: CACKNRGETQYF; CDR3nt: TGTGCCTGCAAGAACAGGGGAGAGACCCAGTACTTC
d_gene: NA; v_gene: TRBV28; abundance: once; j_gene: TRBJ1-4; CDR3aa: CASSAGRATNEKLFF; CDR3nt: TGTGCCAGCAGCGCCGGGAGGGCAACTAATGAAAAACTGTTTTTT
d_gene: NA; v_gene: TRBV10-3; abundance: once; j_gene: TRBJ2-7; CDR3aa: CAISDSSYEQYF; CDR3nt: TGTGCCATCAGTGACTCCTCCTACGAGCAGTACTTC
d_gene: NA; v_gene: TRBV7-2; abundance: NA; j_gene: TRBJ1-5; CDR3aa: CASSPNGQGLGQPQHF; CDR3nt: TGTGCCAGCAGCCCGAACGGGCAGGGTTTAGGTCAGCCCCAGCATTTT
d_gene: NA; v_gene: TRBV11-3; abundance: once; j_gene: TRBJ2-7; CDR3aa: CASSQAPPEQYF; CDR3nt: TGTGCCAGCAGCCAGGCCCCCCCTGAGCAGTACTTC
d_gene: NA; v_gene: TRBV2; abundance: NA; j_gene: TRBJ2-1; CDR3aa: CASSEAGWEINEQFF; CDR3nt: TGTGCCAGCAGTGAAGCGGGGTGGGAGATTAATGAGCAGTTCTTC
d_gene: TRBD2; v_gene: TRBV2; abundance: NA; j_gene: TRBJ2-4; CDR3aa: CASSYSGGGRNIQYF; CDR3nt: TGTGCCAGCAGTTATAGCGGGGGGGGTAGAAACATTCAGTACTTC